The 24 T cell receptor beta chains presented below share a single source sample, sequenced in a study of cytomegalovirus exposure and HLA in healthy donors. The method was immunoSEQ multiplex PCR; TCRdb's version includes in-frame clones alone and lacks a portion of them. The sample comprises some 180,000 clones, about 89% of which are singletons, and less than 9.5% rests with the top ten. The sequencing sample was made of PBMCs. The receptors shown here come from a man aged 25-45 years in good health and CMV-seropositive.

The chain has TRBV4-1 and TRBJ1-2, with a possible D match to TRBD1 (5 bases). Germline-derived CDR1 and CDR2 are MGHRA and YSYEKL. Trimming stripped 0 bases from V and 3 bases from J, with 14 bases between. This CDR3 is 16 amino acids long. The CDR3 loop is CASSQDRGRDDYGYTF. In DNA, the CDR3 is TGCGCCAGCAGCCAAGATCGGGGCAGGGATGACTATGGCTACACCTTC.

The chain carries TRBV11-2 and TRBJ1-1; weak D call: TRBD1 (5 bases). V dropped 4 bases and J dropped 4 bases, with 13 bases sitting between them. There are 14 residues in the CDR3. Germline CDR1 SGHAT, CDR2 FQNNGV. CDR3 protein: CASSSFSGGTEAFF. The CDR3, as DNA: TGTGCCAGCAGCTCTTTCTCGGGGGGCACTGAAGCTTTCTTT.

In DNA form, the CDR3 reads TGTGCCAGCACTTACAGGGGGCCGAACACCGGGGAGCTGTTTTTT. Its protein is CASTYRGPNTGELFF. V and J are TRBV7-6 and TRBJ2-2; 9 nucleotides agree with TRBD1. There are 15 residues in the CDR3. The germline V gene has CDR1 SGHVS and CDR2 FNYEAQ. The V gene end was trimmed by 7 bases and the J gene end by 0 bases; junction bases not matched to a gene: 3.

This sequence joins TRBV2 and TRBJ2-7, with TRBD2 matching 11 bases. The CDR3 runs to 15 residues. Germline lookup yields CDR1 SNHLY and CDR2 FYNNEI. The V segment lost 7 bases and the J segment 2 bases; nucleotides outside the gene matches: 7. In nucleotides, the CDR3 is TGTGCCAGCACATCCTTAGCGGGAGGGCCCTACGAGCAGTACTTC. It is translated as CASTSLAGGPYEQYF.

The rearrangement links TRBV7-2 to TRBJ1-2, with TRBD1 matching over 8 bases. The germline gives CDR1 SGHTA, CDR2 FQGNSA. CDR3 length: 14 amino acids. The V and J ends lost 5 bases and 8 bases, in that order; junction bases with no gene match: 10. The CDR3 spells CASSPSQGARGYTF. DNA for the CDR3: TGTGCCAGCAGCCCATCGCAGGGGGCGAGGGGCTACACCTTC.

This rearrangement joins TRBV4-1 to TRBJ1-6; the match to TRBD1 covers 7 bases. V lost 0 bases to trimming and J lost 10 bases; unmatched junction nucleotides: 18. The germline V gene has CDR1 MGHRA and CDR2 YSYEKL. The CDR3 sequence is 19 residues long. The CDR3 sequence is CASSQEFGFGGTVRSPLHF. In nucleotides, the CDR3 is TGCGCCAGCAGCCAAGAATTTGGATTCGGTGGGACAGTGCGATCACCCCTCCACTTT.

This clone was recorded once. The chain uses TRBV18 and TRBJ1-5; D call uncertain. The CDR3 sequence is 16 residues long. V was trimmed by 3 bases and J by 2 bases, leaving 14 bases between them. CDR1 KGHSH and CDR2 LQKENI come from the germline V gene. CDR3 sequence reads: CASSPTGLSGNQPQHF. CDR3 bases: TGTGCCAGCTCACCGACGGGGTTGAGCGGCAATCAGCCCCAGCATTTT.

The V call is TRBV6-6, the J call TRBJ1-2, with 10 bases lining up with TRBD1. This CDR3 contains 14 residues. Germline V gives CDR1 MNHNY, CDR2 SVGAGI (reference sequence). V lost 5 bases to trimming and J lost 3 bases; unmatched junction nucleotides: 3. CDR3 coding DNA: TGTGCCAGCAGTAGACAGGGGGCTTACTATGGCTACACCTTC. Amino acid sequence: CASSRQGAYYGYTF.

The chain employs TRBV11-3 and TRBJ1-2; the D is unclear. The ends were cut back, 4 bases at V and 4 bases at J, with 16 bases in the middle. The CDR3 loop spans 15 amino acids. CDR1 is SGHNT and CDR2 is YENEEA in the germline V gene. The DNA of the CDR3 is TGTGCCAGCAGCTCCACAAGGAGTTTGAGCTATGGCTACACCTTC. It yields the protein CASSSTRSLSYGYTF.

The chain recombines TRBV10-3 with TRBJ1-5; D is unresolved. Germline CDR1 reads ENHRY; CDR2 reads SYGVKD. Trimming left V 5 bases short and J 0 bases short, with 23 bases between. This CDR3 has 19 residues. The CDR3 here is CAISMVHPSGLYSNQPQHF. In DNA form, the CDR3 reads TGTGCCATCAGTATGGTTCACCCTTCGGGCCTCTATAGCAATCAGCCCCAGCATTTT.

The chain carries TRBV30 and TRBJ2-7, with 11 positions matching TRBD1. Germline V lookup: CDR1 GTSNPN, CDR2 SVGIG (reference sequence). V lost 6 bases and J lost 6; bases outside the gene matches: 7. The CDR3 spans 13 residues. CDR3 DNA sequence: TGTGCCTGCAGATCCGGGACAGGGGGCGAGCAGTACTTC. This sequence encodes CACRSGTGGEQYF.

V and J are TRBV19 and TRBJ2-5, with D hard to call. The CDR3 length is 16 residues. From germline, CDR1 is LNHDA and CDR2 SQIVND (reference sequence). Trimming removed 4 bases from V and 5 bases from J, with 20 bases in between. The CDR3, as DNA: TGTGCCAGTAGTACTCACACACGCGCTGACCGGGAGACCCAGTACTTC. It is translated as CASSTHTRADRETQYF.

V is TRBV30 and J is TRBJ2-7, with unresolved D. Germline loops: CDR1 GTSNPN, CDR2 SVGIG (reference sequence). Trimming pared 0 bases from V and 2 bases from J, leaving 11 bases between. The CDR3 totals 14 residues. The CDR3 spells CAWSVAAPPYEQYF. Here the CDR3 DNA reads TGTGCCTGGAGTGTCGCGGCTCCCCCCTACGAGCAGTACTTC.

The table lists this clone with a count of one. The chain has TRBV28 and TRBJ2-2, with 14 bases that match TRBD2. Unmatched junction bases numbered 7, after V lost 4 bases and J lost 6 bases. CDR1 and CDR2 from the germline V gene are MDHEN and SYDVKM. This CDR3 has 17 amino acids. CDR3: CASSSPTSGRGSGELFF. In DNA form, the CDR3 reads TGTGCCAGCAGTTCCCCGACTAGCGGGAGGGGCTCCGGGGAGCTGTTTTTT.

The chain uses TRBV28 and TRBJ2-3; TRBD2 agrees at 7 bases. J gave up 0 bases and V 10 bases, and 1 base lay outside the gene matches. The CDR3 is 12 residues long. The germline gives CDR1 MDHEN, CDR2 SYDVKM. CDR3 in amino acids: CAIAGSTDTQYF. For the CDR3, the DNA is TGTGCCATAGCGGGCAGCACAGATACGCAGTATTTT.

This clone was counted a few times. V is TRBV29-1 and J is TRBJ2-1, with 11 bases matching TRBD1. V lost 2 bases, J lost 6 bases, and 9 bases stayed unmatched. The germline V gene encodes CDR1 SQVTM and CDR2 ANQGSEA. The CDR3 consists of 16 residues. Here the CDR3 reads CSVEWTGGESANEQFF. CDR3 coding DNA: TGCAGCGTTGAATGGACAGGGGGCGAGTCGGCCAATGAGCAGTTCTTC.

This chain joins TRBV6-5 and TRBJ2-7; tentatively, D is TRBD1 (5 bases). Trimming stripped 6 bases from V and 0 bases from J, with 15 bases between. In germline, CDR1 is MNHEY, CDR2 SVGAGI. The length of the CDR3 is 15 residues. CDR3 protein: CASSSQVPPSYEQYF. In nucleotides, the CDR3 is TGTGCCAGCAGCTCACAGGTCCCCCCCTCCTACGAGCAGTACTTC.

The chain recombines TRBV7-3 with TRBJ1-2, with 10 bases that match TRBD1. Germline-derived CDR1 and CDR2 are SGHTA and FQGTGA. The CDR3 extends over 17 amino acids. The V gene end was trimmed by 4 bases and the J gene end by 3 bases; junction bases not matched to a gene: 11. CDR3 sequence (DNA): TGTGCCAGCAGCTCGAATCCGGGACAGGGGCAAGACTATGGCTACACCTTC. It encodes CASSSNPGQGQDYGYTF.

The chain is built from TRBV7-9 and TRBJ1-2; D not certain. CDR3 length equals 13 residues. The germline V gene encodes CDR1 SEHNR and CDR2 FQNEAQ (reference sequence). V was trimmed by 8 bases and J by 7 bases, leaving 17 bases between them. The CDR3 sequence is CASGEAEVRGYTF. CDR3 in DNA: TGTGCCAGCGGGGAAGCAGAAGTTCGTGGCTACACCTTC.

The chain recombines TRBV6-1 with TRBJ2-7, with D perhaps TRBD1 or TRBD2 (5 bases each). Germline CDR1 MNHNS, CDR2 SASEGT. V gave up 5 bases and J gave up 3 bases, with 14 bases separating them. The CDR3 is 14 amino acids. CDR3 amino acids: CASSIGDRYYEQYF. CDR3 nucleotide sequence: TGTGCCAGCAGTATCGGGGACCGCTACTACGAGCAGTACTTC.

CDR3 sequence reads: CASSQGLGTNQPQHF. The CDR3 DNA reads TGCGCCAGCAGCCAAGGGCTGGGAACCAATCAGCCCCAGCATTTT. The chain carries TRBV4-3 and TRBJ1-5; no clear D. V gave up 1 base and J gave up 3 bases, with 10 bases separating them. Germline CDR1 LGHNA, CDR2 YSLEER. This CDR3 comprises 15 residues.

The chain combines TRBV27 with TRBJ2-4, with unresolved D. The CDR3 is 15 amino acids. The V end lost 3 bases, the J end lost 6 bases, and 15 bases lay between the germline ends. Germline CDR1 MNHEY, CDR2 SMNVEV (reference sequence). The CDR3 here is CASSLKNSLGNIQYF. The CDR3 DNA follows: TGTGCCAGCAGTTTGAAAAACTCTCTCGGAAACATTCAGTACTTC.

This chain connects TRBV11-2 to TRBJ2-7; TRBD2 aligns across 12 bases. The CDR3 totals 16 residues. Unmatched junction bases numbered 7, after V lost 3 bases and J lost 4 bases. Germline V gene sequence: CDR1 SGHAT, CDR2 FQNNGV. CDR3 DNA sequence: TGTGCCAGCAGCTTCCTGGGGACTAGCGGGCGTTACGAGCAGTACTTC. This encodes CASSFLGTSGRYEQYF.

The chain employs TRBV5-1 and TRBJ1-3, with D tentatively TRBD1 (6 bases). Germline V gene sequence: CDR1 SGHRS, CDR2 YFSETQ. The ends were cut back, 3 bases at V and 4 bases at J, with 32 bases in the middle. CDR3 length: 21 residues. CDR3 sequence (DNA): TGCGCCAGCAGCTCGAACTCCCTCGGGGGACAAGGAACGCAGGTGGGAAACACCATATATTTT. It encodes CASSSNSLGGQGTQVGNTIYF.